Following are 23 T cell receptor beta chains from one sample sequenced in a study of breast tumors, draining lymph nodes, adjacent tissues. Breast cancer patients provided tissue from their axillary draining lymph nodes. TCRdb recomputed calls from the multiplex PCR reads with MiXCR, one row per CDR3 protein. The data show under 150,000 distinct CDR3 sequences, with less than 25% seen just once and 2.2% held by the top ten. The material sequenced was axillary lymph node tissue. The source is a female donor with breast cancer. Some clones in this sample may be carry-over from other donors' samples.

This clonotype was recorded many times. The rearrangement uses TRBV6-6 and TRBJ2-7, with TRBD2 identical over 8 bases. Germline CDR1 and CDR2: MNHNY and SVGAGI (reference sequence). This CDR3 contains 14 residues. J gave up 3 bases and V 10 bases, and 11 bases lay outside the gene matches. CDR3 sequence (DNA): TGTGCCACATGCCTAGCGGGTGTGAACTACGAGCAGTACTTC. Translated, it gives CATCLAGVNYEQYF.

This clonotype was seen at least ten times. CDR3 in amino acids: CSAIPSLGSRGTDTQYF. Here the CDR3 DNA reads TGCAGTGCTATTCCGAGTCTCGGGTCCCGGGGCACAGATACGCAGTATTTT. V gene TRBV20-1 combines with J gene TRBJ2-3; D is uncertain. Germline assignment: CDR1 DFQATT and CDR2 SNEGSKA (reference sequence). This CDR3 is 17 amino acids long. Trimming took 4 bases from V and 1 from J, leaving 21 bases between them.

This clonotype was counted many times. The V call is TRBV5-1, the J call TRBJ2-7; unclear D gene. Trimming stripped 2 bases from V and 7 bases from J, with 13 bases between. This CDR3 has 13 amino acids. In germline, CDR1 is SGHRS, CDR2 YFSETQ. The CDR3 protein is CASSFLELGEQYF. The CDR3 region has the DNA TGCGCCAGCAGCTTCTTAGAGCTGGGGGAGCAGTACTTC.

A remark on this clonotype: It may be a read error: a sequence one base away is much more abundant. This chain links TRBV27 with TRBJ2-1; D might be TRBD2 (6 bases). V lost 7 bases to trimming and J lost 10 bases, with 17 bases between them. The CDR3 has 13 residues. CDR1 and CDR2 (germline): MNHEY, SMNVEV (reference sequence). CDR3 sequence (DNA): TGTGCCAGCACAGTGGGGGGAGATGTAGAGCAGTTCTTC. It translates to CASTVGGDVEQFF.

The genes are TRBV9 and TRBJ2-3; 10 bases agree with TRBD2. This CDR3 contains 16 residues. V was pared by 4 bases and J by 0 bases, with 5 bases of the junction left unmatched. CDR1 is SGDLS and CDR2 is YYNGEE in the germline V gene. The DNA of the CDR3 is TGTGCCAGCAGCCTTACTAGCGGGGAAAGCACAGATACGCAGTATTTT. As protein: CASSLTSGESTDTQYF.

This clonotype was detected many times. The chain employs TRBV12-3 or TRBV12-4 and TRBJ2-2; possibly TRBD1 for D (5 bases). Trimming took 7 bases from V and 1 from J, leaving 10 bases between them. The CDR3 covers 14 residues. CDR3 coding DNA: TGTGCCAGCACCACTACAGGGAACACCGGGGAGCTGTTTTTT. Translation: CASTTTGNTGELFF.

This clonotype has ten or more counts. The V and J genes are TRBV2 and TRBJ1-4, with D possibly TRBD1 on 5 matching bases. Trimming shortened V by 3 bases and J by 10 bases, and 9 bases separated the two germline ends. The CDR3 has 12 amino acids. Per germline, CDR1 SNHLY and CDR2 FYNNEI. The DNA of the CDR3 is TGTGCCAGCAGTGACAGGGTAGGAAAACTGTTTTTT. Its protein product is CASSDRVGKLFF.

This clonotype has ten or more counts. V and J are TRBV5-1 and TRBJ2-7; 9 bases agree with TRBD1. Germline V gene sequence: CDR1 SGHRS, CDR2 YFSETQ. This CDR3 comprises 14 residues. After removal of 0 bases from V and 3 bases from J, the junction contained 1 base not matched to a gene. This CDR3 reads CASSLGGQGYEQYF. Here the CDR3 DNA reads TGCGCCAGCAGCTTGGGGGGACAGGGCTACGAGCAGTACTTC.

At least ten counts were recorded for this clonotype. CDR3 nucleotide sequence: TGTGCCAGCAGTTATCCTGTTCCCCCTAACAATGAGCAGTTCTTC. Its protein product is CASSYPVPPNNEQFF. This chain connects TRBV12-3 or TRBV12-4 to TRBJ2-1; D gene unclear. This CDR3 is built from 15 residues. Trimming removed 4 bases at V and 5 bases at J, with 15 bases between.

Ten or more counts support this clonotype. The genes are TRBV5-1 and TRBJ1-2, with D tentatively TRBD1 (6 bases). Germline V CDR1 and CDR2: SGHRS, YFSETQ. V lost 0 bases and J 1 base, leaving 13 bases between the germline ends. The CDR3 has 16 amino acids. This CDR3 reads CASSLDPGANNYGYTF. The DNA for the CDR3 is TGCGCCAGCAGCTTGGACCCAGGGGCGAATAACTATGGCTACACCTTC.

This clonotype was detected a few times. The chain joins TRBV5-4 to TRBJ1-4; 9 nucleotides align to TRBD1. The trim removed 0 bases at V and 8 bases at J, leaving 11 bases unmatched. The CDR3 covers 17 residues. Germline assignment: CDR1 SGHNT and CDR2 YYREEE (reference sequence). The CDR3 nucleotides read TGTGCCAGCAGCTTGGATGGGGGACAGGGCTCTAGGGAAAAACTGTTTTTT. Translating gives CASSLDGGQGSREKLFF.

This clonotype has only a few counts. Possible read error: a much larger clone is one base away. The CDR3 DNA is TGTGCCAGCGGCTCCGAGACAGGCGCGGTGCAAGAGACCCAGTACTTC. Translated: CASGSETGAVQETQYF. This chain uses TRBV7-9 with TRBJ2-5, with D possibly being TRBD1 (6 bases). Germline CDR1 and CDR2: SEHNR and FQNEAQ (reference sequence). The CDR3 runs 16 residues. Trimming left V 8 bases short and J 2 bases short, with 21 bases between.

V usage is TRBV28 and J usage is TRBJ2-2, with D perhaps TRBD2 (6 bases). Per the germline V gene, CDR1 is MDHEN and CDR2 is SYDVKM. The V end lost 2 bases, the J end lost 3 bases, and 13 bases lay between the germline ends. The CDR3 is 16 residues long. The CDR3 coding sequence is TGTGCCAGCAGTTTAATAAGCGGGCCAGACACCGGGGAGCTGTTTTTT. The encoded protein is CASSLISGPDTGELFF.

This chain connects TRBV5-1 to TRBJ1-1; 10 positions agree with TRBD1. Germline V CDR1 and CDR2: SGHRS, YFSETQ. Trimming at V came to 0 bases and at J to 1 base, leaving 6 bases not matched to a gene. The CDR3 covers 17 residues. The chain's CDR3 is CASSLGGQGLRNTEAFF. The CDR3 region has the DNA TGCGCCAGCAGCTTGGGGGGACAGGGGCTGAGGAACACTGAAGCTTTCTTT.

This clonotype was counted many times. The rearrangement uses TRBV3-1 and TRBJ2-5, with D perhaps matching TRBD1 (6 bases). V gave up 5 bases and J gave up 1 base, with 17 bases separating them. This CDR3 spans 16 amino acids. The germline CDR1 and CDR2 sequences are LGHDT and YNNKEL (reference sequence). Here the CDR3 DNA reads TGTGCCAGCAGCGGACAGACCGACTGGATCCAAGAGACCCAGTACTTC. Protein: CASSGQTDWIQETQYF.

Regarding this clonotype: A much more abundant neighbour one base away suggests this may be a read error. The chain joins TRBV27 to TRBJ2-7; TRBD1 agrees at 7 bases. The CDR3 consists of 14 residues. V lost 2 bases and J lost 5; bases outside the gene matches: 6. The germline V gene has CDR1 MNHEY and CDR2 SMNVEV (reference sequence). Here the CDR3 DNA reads TGTGCCAGCAGTTTAAGGCAGGGGGTGAACGAGCAGTACTTC. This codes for CASSLRQGVNEQYF.

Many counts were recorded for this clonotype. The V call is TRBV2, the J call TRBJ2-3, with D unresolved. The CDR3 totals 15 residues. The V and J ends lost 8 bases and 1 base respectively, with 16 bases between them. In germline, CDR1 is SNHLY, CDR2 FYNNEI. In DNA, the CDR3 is TGTGCCAGCTCCCCGGGCCGTACGGGCACAGATACGCAGTATTTT. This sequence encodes CASSPGRTGTDTQYF.

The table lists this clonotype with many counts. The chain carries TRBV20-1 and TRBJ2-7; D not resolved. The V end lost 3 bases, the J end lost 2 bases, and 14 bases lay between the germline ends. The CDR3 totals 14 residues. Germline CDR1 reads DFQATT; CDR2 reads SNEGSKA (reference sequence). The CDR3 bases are TGCAGTGCTAGCGGAACGCAGTCCCCCTACGAGCAGTACTTC. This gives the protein CSASGTQSPYEQYF.

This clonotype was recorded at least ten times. This CDR3 reads CASSSPRTSLRDTQYF. The CDR3 region has the DNA TGTGCCAGCAGCTCCCCCCGGACTAGCCTACGAGATACGCAGTATTTT. J is TRBJ2-3 and V is TRBV11-2; 8 bases fit TRBD2. The CDR3 totals 16 residues. The junction had 11 bases not matched to a gene; V was cut back by 4 bases and J by 5 bases. CDR1 is SGHAT, CDR2 FQNNGV, per germline.

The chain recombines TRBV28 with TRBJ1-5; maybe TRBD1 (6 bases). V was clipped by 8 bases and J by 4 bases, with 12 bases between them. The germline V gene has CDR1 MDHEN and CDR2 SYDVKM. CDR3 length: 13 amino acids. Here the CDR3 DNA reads TGTGCCAGCTCGGACAGCCAGAATCAGCCCCAGCATTTT. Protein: CASSDSQNQPQHF.

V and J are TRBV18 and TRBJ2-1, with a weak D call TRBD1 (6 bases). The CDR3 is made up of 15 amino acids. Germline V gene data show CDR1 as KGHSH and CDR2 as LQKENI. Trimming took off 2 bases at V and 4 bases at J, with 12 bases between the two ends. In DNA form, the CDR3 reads TGTGCCAGCTCACCAATTGCCACAGGGTACAATGAGCAGTTCTTC. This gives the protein CASSPIATGYNEQFF.

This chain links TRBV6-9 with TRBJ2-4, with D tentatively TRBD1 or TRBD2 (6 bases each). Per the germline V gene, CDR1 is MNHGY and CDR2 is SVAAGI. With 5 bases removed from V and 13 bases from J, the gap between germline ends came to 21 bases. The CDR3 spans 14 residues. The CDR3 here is CASSEMLGGPRQYF. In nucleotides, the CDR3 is TGTGCCAGCAGTGAAATGTTGGGGGGCCCGCGCCAGTACTTC.

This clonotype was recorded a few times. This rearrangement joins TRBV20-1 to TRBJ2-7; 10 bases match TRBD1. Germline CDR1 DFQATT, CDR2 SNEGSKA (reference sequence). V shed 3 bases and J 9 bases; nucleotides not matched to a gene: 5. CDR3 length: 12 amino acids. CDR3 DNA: TGCAGTGCTAGTCGGACAGGGGGTGGGCAGTACTTC. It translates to CSASRTGGGQYF.